This T cell receptor beta chain was identified during a study of CD4 T cells in relation to SARS-CoV-2 and coronaviruses. Study in general: TCR beta CDR3s were sequenced after approximately ten-day antigen culture of PBMCs. The negative reference was HIV-1 Nef peptide pool or peptide-free culture.

Overall study findings and caveats: Samples before the pandemic and after infection were not matched within any donor.

CD4+ T cells from unexposed donors were obtained before the COVID-19 pandemic (2011-2018). Isolation of CD4+ T cells took place after roughly nine days in culture. Cells permitting, SARS-CoV-2 S/N and four cold-coronavirus spikes were tested on unexposed-donor CD4+ T cells. Notes on this clone: Its antigen is undetermined.

V lost 1 base and J lost 5, with 6 bases in between. The germline V gene encodes CDR1 SGHTA and CDR2 FQGTGA. This CDR3 has 13 residues. Libraries were prepared by immunoSEQ multiplex PCR; TCRdb keeps only in-frame clonotypes and omits some of them. Counted here are tens of thousands of clones, about three quarters occurring once; the ten biggest clones make up roughly 14%. The clonotype was recovered from a human donor in good health. The chain employs TRBV7-3 and TRBJ1-5; D is undetermined. Input material: CD4+ T cells from PBMCs, cultured in vitro. The CDR3 DNA is TGTGCCAGCAGCTTAAACGGTGATCAGCCCCAGCATTTT. Translated, it gives CASSLNGDQPQHF.